This TCR beta chain stems from a study of blood T cell repertoires in COVID-19. Study overall: The United States, Italy and Spain supplied acute and convalescent COVID-19 samples. T cells, B-cell-depleted T cells, or PBMCs provided the cDNA or gDNA that served as material.

In the original workflow: From reference gene primer amplification, estimates of nucleated cell counts were derived. Sequencing was performed with immunoSEQ multiplex PCR; in TCRdb, only in-frame clones are kept and a portion is missing. The V and J calls and clone size come from that table; D and trimming were worked out from the DNA. Of approximately 120,000 clones detected, more than 75% appear once; the ten largest clones hold about 5%. Looked up from germline, CDR1 is LNHDA and CDR2 is SQIVND (reference sequence). The CDR3 contains 16 residues. The V end was cut by 6 bases, the J end by 7 bases, with 21 bases between.

This receptor was taken from a human donor in a cohort sampled during active COVID-19. Sequences were obtained from peripheral blood. The V call is TRBV19, the J call TRBJ2-2; TRBD1 is a possible D gene (6 bases). The CDR3 sequence: CASSPNRVTPLGELFF. Written as DNA, the CDR3 is TGTGCCAGTAGCCCAAACAGGGTAACCCCCCTCGGGGAGCTGTTTTTT.